What follows is one T cell receptor beta chain and its context. A read error is possible here, since a much larger clone lies one base away. The germline V gene has CDR1 LNHNV and CDR2 YYDKDF (reference sequence). The CDR3 extends over 12 amino acids. V was cut by 7 bases and J by 7 bases, with 14 bases left in between. The data were obtained in a study of blood T cells in healthy people across ages. Then a second PCR, running about 6 to 11 cycles, was carried out with a sample-barcoded 5' primer and a J-beta primer mix. Each CDR3 protein is one row after TCRdb ran MiXCR on the 5' RACE reads. The table lists 870,000 or so distinct CDR3 sequences, around 28% of them singletons.

The chain combines TRBV15 with TRBJ2-7; D could derive from TRBD1 or TRBD2 (6 bases each). The clonotype was recovered from a woman over 75 in good health. The sequencing input was blood. The DNA for the CDR3 is TGTGCCACCAAACAGGGAGGAGAAGAGCAGTACTTC. Translating gives CATKQGGEEQYF.